One and the same sample provided the 7 T cell receptor beta chains below, sequenced in a study of blood T cell repertoires in COVID-19. Assay used: immunoSEQ multiplex PCR; TCRdb lists only in-frame clones, some missing. The table includes some 290,000 clones, roughly 91% detected once. Source material: PBMCs or T cells enriched from blood (not recorded which). All receptors come from a woman in her thirties or forties with acute COVID-19.

V usage is TRBV3-1 (or the pseudogene TRBV3-2) and J usage is TRBJ1-1, with D uncertain. The germline CDR1 and CDR2 sequences are LGHDT and YNNKEL (reference sequence). CDR3 length equals 14 residues. V lost 4 bases and J lost 0, with 9 bases in between. CDR3 coding DNA: TGTGCCAGCAGCCCACAGATTTTGAACACTGAAGCTTTCTTT. Translating it yields CASSPQILNTEAFF.

CDR3 in amino acids: CSASQGAAGQPQHF. CDR3 nucleotides: TGCAGTGCTAGTCAGGGGGCTGCTGGTCAGCCCCAGCATTTT. The chain employs TRBV20-1 and TRBJ1-5, with 8 positions matching TRBD1. The CDR3 runs 14 residues. CDR1 DFQATT and CDR2 SNEGSKA come from the germline V gene (reference sequence). Germline trimming cut 3 bases from V and 6 bases from J; bases unmatched to any gene: 7.

V and J are TRBV27 and TRBJ1-6; 9 bases are shared with TRBD1. The CDR3 consists of 18 residues. With 2 bases clipped from V and 7 bases from J, the junction kept 12 bases outside the gene matches. Germline V gene data show CDR1 as MNHEY and CDR2 as SMNVEV (reference sequence). In DNA form, the CDR3 reads TGTGCCAGCAGTTTAAACCCTCCCGGGACAGGGTTCAATTCACCCCTCCACTTT. Residues: CASSLNPPGTGFNSPLHF.

This clone was observed a single time. The chain employs TRBV9 and TRBJ1-2; TRBD1 aligns across 10 bases. The CDR3 is made up of 15 amino acids. From germline, CDR1 is SGDLS and CDR2 YYNGEE. V lost 4 bases and J lost 4; bases outside the gene matches: 7. The DNA for the CDR3 is TGTGCCAGCAGCCCTGGACAGGGGGAATTCTATGGCTACACCTTC. Its translation is CASSPGQGEFYGYTF.

This clone has just a few counts. The chain couples TRBV6-1 to TRBJ1-1; 9 bases are shared with TRBD1. Germline V gene data show CDR1 as MNHNS and CDR2 as SASEGT. Trimming took 3 bases from V and 0 from J; bases not matched to a gene: 8. The CDR3 sequence is 17 residues long. DNA for the CDR3: TGTGCCAGCAGTGACCGGGGGACAGGGAGAATGAACACTGAAGCTTTCTTT. It specifies CASSDRGTGRMNTEAFF.

The genes are TRBV3-1 (or the pseudogene TRBV3-2) and TRBJ1-5, with D uncertain. CDR1 and CDR2 (germline): LGHDT, YNNKEL (reference sequence). The CDR3 runs to 14 residues. Deletions cut 4 bases from V and 5 bases from J, with 12 bases between. CDR3 bases: TGTGCCAGCAGCCCGACGGAGAAGTATCAGCCCCAGCATTTT. Amino acids: CASSPTEKYQPQHF.

The chain employs TRBV19 and TRBJ2-7, with TRBD2 matching 8 bases. The CDR3 runs 16 residues. V was clipped by 7 bases and J by 0 bases; unmatched bases: 11. From germline, CDR1 is LNHDA and CDR2 SQIVND (reference sequence). The CDR3 reads CASTSNALAGSYEQYF. CDR3 in DNA: TGTGCCAGTACTTCCAACGCTCTAGCGGGCTCCTACGAGCAGTACTTC.